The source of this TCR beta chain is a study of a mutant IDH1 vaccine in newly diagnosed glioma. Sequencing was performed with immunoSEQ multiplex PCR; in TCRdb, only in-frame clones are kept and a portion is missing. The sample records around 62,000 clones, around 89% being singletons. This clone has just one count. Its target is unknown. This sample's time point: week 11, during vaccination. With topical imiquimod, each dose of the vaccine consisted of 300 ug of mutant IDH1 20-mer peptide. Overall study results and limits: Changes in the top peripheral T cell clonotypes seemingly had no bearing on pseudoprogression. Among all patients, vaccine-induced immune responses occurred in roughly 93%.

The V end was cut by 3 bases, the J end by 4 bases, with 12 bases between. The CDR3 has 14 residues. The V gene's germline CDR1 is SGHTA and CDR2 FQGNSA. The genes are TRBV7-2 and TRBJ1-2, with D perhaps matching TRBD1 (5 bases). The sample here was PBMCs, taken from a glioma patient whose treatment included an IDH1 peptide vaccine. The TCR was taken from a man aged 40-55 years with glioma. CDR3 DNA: TGTGCCAGCAGCTTGACAGAGGGAGGCTATGGCTACACCTTC. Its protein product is CASSLTEGGYGYTF.